This T cell receptor (beta chain) was sequenced during a study of vaccination and CD4 T cells after COVID-19. Study information: Nasal swab PCR detected SARS-CoV-2 in convalescent patients, who comprised nine mild cases and one severe case. In culture, cells were exposed to overlapping spike peptides from SARS-CoV-2, HCoV-NL63, HCoV-OC43 and HCoV-229E.

Findings and caveats of the study: A median of approximately 90% of reactive clones, in convalescent patients, became evident only post-vaccination.

Germline V gene sequence: CDR1 LNHDA, CDR2 SQIVND (reference sequence). With 5 bases removed from V and 7 bases from J, the gap between germline ends came to 11 bases. CDR3 length equals 13 residues. Treatment noted: approximately 9-day PBMC culture with coronavirus spike peptide pools or control peptides (ViraFEST assay). Oncomine TCR Beta short-read sequencing was applied to DNA from cultured CD4+ T cells. The source of extracted genomic DNA was cultured CD4+ T cells. TCRdb re-called the PCR reads with MiXCR, one entry per CDR3 protein. The profile covers approximately 10,000 distinct CDR3 sequences, with less than 55% appearing a single time and 20% to 25% taken by the ten largest. This clonotype was counted only a few times. Its antigen is currently unknown.

Specimen: cultured CD4+ T cells from blood, collected after SARS-CoV-2 vaccination. The receptor was derived from a human donor with COVID-19. This rearrangement joins TRBV19 to TRBJ2-2; unclear D gene. The CDR3 here is CASSSLGGGELFF. The CDR3 DNA is TGTGCCAGTAGTTCGCTCGGCGGCGGGGAGCTGTTTTTT.